This passage covers 22 T cell receptor beta chains from one sample sequenced in a study of glioma-infiltrating T cells after dendritic cell vaccination. The table came from immunoSEQ multiplex PCR; TCRdb's copy has only in-frame clones and leaves some out. The sample has under 100,000 clones, 85% seen once. Sequences were derived from blood, sampled before dendritic cell vaccination. The receptor set was obtained from a human donor with glioblastoma.

Only one count was recorded for this clone. V and J are TRBV5-6 and TRBJ2-2; D gene ambiguous. Germline assignment: CDR1 SGHDT and CDR2 YYEEEE. This CDR3 is 15 amino acids long. Trimming removed 4 bases from V and 2 bases from J, with 12 bases in between. In DNA, the CDR3 is TGTGCCAGCAGCGAGAGCCTCTTTAACACCGGGGAGCTGTTTTTT. Its protein is CASSESLFNTGELFF.

The chain carries TRBV27 and TRBJ2-3; 14 bases map to TRBD2. V gave up 6 bases and J gave up 2 bases; unmatched junction bases: 13. CDR3 length equals 19 residues. Germline V gives CDR1 MNHEY, CDR2 SMNVEV (reference sequence). The CDR3 DNA reads TGTGCCAGCAGGACCTGGGGACTAGCGGGAGAGACCCTCACAGATACGCAGTATTTT. This translates into CASRTWGLAGETLTDTQYF.

J is TRBJ1-2 and V is TRBV7-2; no definite D call. Germline V lookup: CDR1 SGHTA, CDR2 FQGNSA. The CDR3 runs to 12 residues. CDR3 coding DNA: TGTGTCTTCGAGGATGGGTACCGTGGCTACACCTTC. It specifies CVFEDGYRGYTF.

This clone was seen a single time. The CDR3: CASSQAGTSTDTQYF. CDR3 DNA: TGCGCCAGCAGCCAAGCTGGGACTTCCACAGATACGCAGTATTTT. This chain joins TRBV4-1 and TRBJ2-3, with a tentative D call TRBD2 (6 bases). The CDR3 length is 15 residues. CDR1 and CDR2 (germline): MGHRA, YSYEKL. Between the trimmed V and J ends, which lost 1 base and 2 bases, there was a span of 10 bases.

The rearrangement links TRBV6-5 to TRBJ1-1; perhaps TRBD1 as D (6 bases). Germline CDR1 reads MNHEY; CDR2 reads SVGAGI. Trimming pared 6 bases from V and 2 bases from J, leaving 13 bases between. The CDR3 covers 14 residues. CDR3 sequence (DNA): TGTGCCAGCAGAACGGGCAGGGGTAACACTGAAGCTTTCTTT. Protein product: CASRTGRGNTEAFF.

The J gene is TRBJ2-3, the V gene TRBV5-6; 8 positions agree with TRBD2. The V and J ends lost 4 bases and 6 bases, in that order; junction bases with no gene match: 13. Germline CDR1 is SGHDT and CDR2 is YYEEEE. The CDR3 spans 16 residues. CDR3 sequence (DNA): TGTGCCAGCAGCCGGGGGGGACTAGGCTGGGGGGATACGCAGTATTTT. Its protein product is CASSRGGLGWGDTQYF.

The chain links TRBV9 to TRBJ2-1, with 8 bases lining up with TRBD2. V lost 7 bases and J lost 2; bases outside the gene matches: 8. CDR1 and CDR2 (germline): SGDLS, YYNGEE. The CDR3 is 15 amino acids. The CDR3 here is CASSPAGGPYNEQFF. The CDR3 region has the DNA TGTGCCAGCTCCCCGGCGGGGGGACCCTACAATGAGCAGTTCTTC.

V usage is TRBV14 and J usage is TRBJ2-5; 8 positions match TRBD2. Germline V gene data show CDR1 as SGHDN and CDR2 as FVKESK. V dropped 4 bases and J dropped 4; count of bases not matched to a gene: 17. The CDR3 extends over 18 amino acids. CDR3 in amino acids: CASSPGVVAGPWRETQYF. The CDR3, as DNA: TGTGCCAGCAGCCCCGGCGTAGTAGCGGGACCCTGGAGAGAGACCCAGTACTTC.

This chain uses TRBV4-3 with TRBJ1-1; 8 positions agree with TRBD1. From germline, CDR1 is LGHNA and CDR2 YSLEER. With 0 bases clipped from V and 6 bases from J, the junction kept 3 bases outside the gene matches. CDR3 size: 14 residues. The chain's CDR3 is CASSQDRGHPEAFF. The CDR3 coding sequence is TGCGCCAGCAGCCAAGACAGGGGGCACCCTGAAGCTTTCTTT.

This clone came up once. The chain links TRBV30 to TRBJ2-7, with a weak D call TRBD2 (5 bases). V lost 0 bases and J 0 bases, leaving 12 bases between the germline ends. The CDR3 contains 15 residues. In germline, CDR1 is GTSNPN, CDR2 SVGIG (reference sequence). The CDR3: CAWSVSGSFSYEQYF. CDR3 sequence (DNA): TGTGCCTGGAGTGTATCGGGGTCTTTCTCCTACGAGCAGTACTTC.

The rearrangement joins TRBV2 to TRBJ2-1; D might be TRBD2 (6 bases). V lost 4 bases, J lost 3 bases, and 10 bases lay in between. CDR1 SNHLY and CDR2 FYNNEI come from the germline V gene. CDR3 length: 14 amino acids. The CDR3 protein is CASSGSGRYNEQFF. CDR3 bases: TGTGCCAGCAGTGGTAGCGGCCGCTACAATGAGCAGTTCTTC.

V and J are TRBV9 and TRBJ2-7; 10 bases match TRBD1. There are 15 residues in the CDR3. V dropped 4 bases and J dropped 2; count of bases not matched to a gene: 6. Germline CDR1 and CDR2: SGDLS and YYNGEE. CDR3: CASSQGQGFPYEQYF. The CDR3 coding sequence is TGTGCCAGCAGCCAGGGACAGGGGTTTCCCTACGAGCAGTACTTC.

This clone was seen more than once but under ten times. The genes are TRBV11-1 and TRBJ2-1; 7 bases are a match to TRBD2. J lost 4 bases, V lost 5 bases, and 11 bases had no gene match. The CDR3 covers 16 residues. The germline V gene has CDR1 SGHAT and CDR2 FQDESV (reference sequence). This CDR3 reads CASSPGGSHRYNEQFF. DNA of the CDR3: TGTGCCAGCAGCCCCGGGGGGAGTCATAGATACAATGAGCAGTTCTTC.

This chain joins TRBV6-5 and TRBJ1-5, with TRBD1 identical over 7 bases. In germline, CDR1 is MNHEY, CDR2 SVGAGI. There are 13 residues in the CDR3. V was clipped by 5 bases and J by 5 bases; unmatched bases: 3. This chain's CDR3 is CASSGTADQPQHF. In DNA form, the CDR3 reads TGTGCCAGCAGTGGGACAGCTGATCAGCCCCAGCATTTT.

The genes are TRBV27 and TRBJ2-1; 8 bases are a match to TRBD2. CDR1 and CDR2 (germline): MNHEY, SMNVEV (reference sequence). Trimming removed 2 bases from V and 3 bases from J; junction bases left unmatched: 6. The CDR3 is 16 residues long. Here the CDR3 reads CASSLDLGTSYNEQFF. In DNA, the CDR3 is TGTGCCAGCAGTTTAGATCTGGGGACTAGCTACAATGAGCAGTTCTTC.

This clone appeared a single time. This sequence joins TRBV6-5 and TRBJ1-2; D is undetermined. Germline V CDR1 and CDR2: MNHEY, SVGAGI. This CDR3 is 13 amino acids long. The ends were cut back, 7 bases at V and 3 bases at J, with 12 bases in the middle. The CDR3 DNA is TGTGCCAGCACTCCACGCGAGGACTATGGCTACACCTTC. This encodes CASTPREDYGYTF.

This clone was seen more than once but under ten times. The chain is built from TRBV6-1 and TRBJ1-5, with TRBD1 as a possible D gene (5 bases). Germline assignment: CDR1 MNHNS and CDR2 SASEGT. The CDR3 has 14 residues. Trimming left V 6 bases short and J 0 bases short, with 9 bases between. The CDR3 is CASRRQISNQPQHF. The CDR3 region has the DNA TGTGCCAGCAGACGACAGATTAGCAATCAGCCCCAGCATTTT.

The V and J genes are TRBV6-4 and TRBJ2-1; D remains ambiguous. V was cut by 7 bases and J by 4 bases, with 11 bases left in between. The germline V gene encodes CDR1 MRHNA and CDR2 SNTAGT. The CDR3 totals 13 residues. The CDR3 spells CASITRVYNEQFF. CDR3 nucleotides: TGTGCCAGCATAACACGGGTTTACAATGAGCAGTTCTTC.

This chain connects TRBV30 to TRBJ1-1; D gene ambiguous. With 2 bases removed from V and 3 bases from J, the gap between germline ends came to 16 bases. CDR1 is GTSNPN and CDR2 is SVGIG in the germline V gene (reference sequence). CDR3 length equals 15 residues. The CDR3 loop reads CAWSISEPVDTEAFF. DNA for the CDR3: TGTGCCTGGAGTATTTCCGAACCGGTGGACACTGAAGCTTTCTTT.

As concerns this clone: This sample includes further DNA sequences coding for the same CDR3. The chain couples TRBV2 to TRBJ2-3; D not certain. V was pared by 3 bases and J by 3 bases, with 4 bases between. The length of the CDR3 is 12 residues. The germline V gene has CDR1 SNHLY and CDR2 FYNNEI. CDR3 residues: CASSERTDTQYF. In DNA, the CDR3 is TGTGCCAGCAGTGAGCGTACAGATACGCAGTATTTT. The variable domain in full, with the rest retrieved from reference TRBV2 and TRBJ2-3, is EPEVTQTPSHQVTQMGQEVILRCVPISNHLYFYWYRQILGQKVEFLVSFYNNEISEKSEIFDDQFSVERPDGSNFTLKIRSTKLEDSAMYFCASSERTDTQYFGPGTRLTVL.

The chain joins TRBV6-1 to TRBJ2-7, with TRBD1 matching 8 bases. The CDR3 has 15 amino acids. The trim removed 2 bases at V and 7 bases at J, leaving 10 bases unmatched. Germline CDR1 reads MNHNS; CDR2 reads SASEGT. This CDR3 is CASSERGQGAGEQYF. As DNA, the CDR3 is TGTGCCAGCAGTGAACGAGGTCAGGGGGCCGGTGAGCAGTACTTC.

This chain uses TRBV6-5 with TRBJ1-2, with D possibly matching TRBD1 (5 bases). Germline V gene lookup returns CDR1 MNHEY and CDR2 SVGAGI. The CDR3 totals 13 residues. V was pared by 6 bases and J by 7 bases, with 15 bases between. The CDR3, as DNA: TGTGCCAGCAGCCCACGGGACTTAGGTGGCTACACCTTC. This translates into CASSPRDLGGYTF.